This TCR beta chain is drawn from a study of patients and donors after allogeneic stem cell transplantation. This clonotype was seen many times. TCRdb fed the RT-PCR reads into MiXCR, producing one record per CDR3 protein. The sample yields some 880,000 distinct CDR3 sequences, over 15% seen once. The CDR3 loop spans 13 amino acids. Germline V gene lookup returns CDR1 SQVTM and CDR2 ANQGSEA. With V trimmed by 4 bases and J by 6 bases, 8 bases remained unmatched. The sequence was collected from a human donor who was either an allogeneic HSCT recipient or a stem cell or donor lymphocyte infusion donor (not recorded which). It is not recorded whose cells these are; they may come from a transplant donor. The genes are TRBV29-1 and TRBJ1-1, with TRBD1 identical over 7 bases. The source material was blood, either unsorted or a sorted T cell fraction (not recorded which). The chain's CDR3 is CSVARDSGAEAFF. DNA of the CDR3: TGCAGCGTTGCCCGGGACAGTGGAGCTGAAGCTTTCTTT.